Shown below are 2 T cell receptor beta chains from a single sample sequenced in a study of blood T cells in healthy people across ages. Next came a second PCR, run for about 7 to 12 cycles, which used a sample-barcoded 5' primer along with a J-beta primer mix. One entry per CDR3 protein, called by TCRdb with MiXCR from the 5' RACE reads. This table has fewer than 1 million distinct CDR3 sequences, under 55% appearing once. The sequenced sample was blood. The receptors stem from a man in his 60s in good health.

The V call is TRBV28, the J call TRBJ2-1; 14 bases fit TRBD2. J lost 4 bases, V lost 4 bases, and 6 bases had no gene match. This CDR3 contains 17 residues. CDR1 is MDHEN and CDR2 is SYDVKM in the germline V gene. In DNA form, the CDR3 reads TGTGCCAGCAGTTACAGCCGGACTAGCGGGGGGTACAATGAGCAGTTCTTC. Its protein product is CASSYSRTSGGYNEQFF. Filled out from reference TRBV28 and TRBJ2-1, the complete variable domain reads DVKVTQSSRYLVKRTGEKVFLECVQDMDHENMFWYRQDPGLGLRLIYFSYDVKMKEKGDIPEGYSVSREKKERFSLILESASTNQTSMYLCASSYSRTSGGYNEQFFGPGTRLTVL.

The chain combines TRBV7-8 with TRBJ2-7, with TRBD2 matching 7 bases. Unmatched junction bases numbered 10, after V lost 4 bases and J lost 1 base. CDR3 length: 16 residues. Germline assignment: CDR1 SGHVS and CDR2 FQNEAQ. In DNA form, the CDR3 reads TGTGCCAGCAGCTGGCAGCGGGAAGGCCATTCCTACGAGCAGTACTTC. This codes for CASSWQREGHSYEQYF.